The rows below give T cell receptor beta chains drawn from one sample of a study of siplizumab effects on memory and regulatory T cells. Assay: immunoSEQ multiplex PCR; the TCRdb copy retains only in-frame clones and omits some. Of about 48,000 clones detected, less than 90% appear once; the ten largest clones hold 0.3% to 0.35%. The sample was naive CD8+ T cells sorted from blood. Receptors were obtained from a human donor in good health. CDR3s include the opening cysteine and the closing phenylalanine or tryptophan. Fields, in order: J gene, D gene, clone size, V gene, CDR3 DNA, CDR3 protein. D genes are given only for firm matches. Rows may omit the clone size; those that give it use once, few, many or a size class.

>TRBJ2-5|.|.|TRBV6-5
TGTGCCAGCAGTTACTCGAGTGCAGGGGCAGAGACCCAGTACTTC
CASSYSSAGAETQYF
>TRBJ2-7|TRBD1|.|TRBV27
TGTGCCAGCAGTTTCGGGACAGGATCCTACGAGCAGTACTTC
CASSFGTGSYEQYF
>TRBJ2-5|TRBD2|once|TRBV6-5
TGTGCCAGCAGTAAAACGGGACTAGGGGTCCAGACCCAGTACTTC
CASSKTGLGVQTQYF
>TRBJ1-2|.|.|TRBV4-1
TGCGCCAGCAGCCAAGATCCGCCGGGGTTTAACTATGGCTACACCTTC
CASSQDPPGFNYGYTF
>TRBJ2-2|TRBD2|.|TRBV4-1
TGCGCCAGCAGCCAATCGAAGACTAGCGGGGGACCCAACACCGGGGAGCTGTTTTTT
CASSQSKTSGGPNTGELFF
>TRBJ2-3|.|.|TRBV9
TGTGCCAGCAGCGCCCGTAGCGGATCTAGCACAGATACGCAGTATTTT
CASSARSGSSTDTQYF
>TRBJ1-2|.|.|TRBV19
TGTGCCAGTACCCCCGGAGGGGTTCGTGGCTACACCTTC
CASTPGGVRGYTF
>TRBJ1-2|.|.|TRBV7-3
TGTGCCAGCAGTTCTGGCGGGGACGACTACACCTTC
CASSSGGDDYTF
>TRBJ2-2|.|.|TRBV19
TGTGCCAGTAGTCCCCCCAACGTTGGTATCGGGGAGCTGTTTTTT
CASSPPNVGIGELFF
>TRBJ2-5|TRBD2|.|TRBV4-2
TGTGCCAGCAGCCAAGCGGGGGGACAAGAGACCCAGTACTTC
CASSQAGGQETQYF
>TRBJ2-3|.|.|TRBV7-8
TGTGCCAGCAGCTTCCTTGAGACTAGTATGACAGATACGCAGTATTTT
CASSFLETSMTDTQYF
>TRBJ2-5|TRBD2|.|TRBV2
TGTGCCAGTAGTCCTCAGGGTAGCGGGAGGTACCAAGAGACCCAGTACTTC
CASSPQGSGRYQETQYF
>TRBJ1-1|TRBD1|few|TRBV19
TGTGCCAGTAGTATGACAGGGACTGAAGCTTTCTTT
CASSMTGTEAFF
>TRBJ1-4|.|.|TRBV7-9
TGTGCCAGCAGCCCCCCGACAGGTGTTGCAACTAATGAAAAACTGTTTTTT
CASSPPTGVATNEKLFF
>TRBJ1-1|TRBD1|few|TRBV29-1
TGCAGCGCAACAGGGGCGAACACTGAAGCTTTCTTT
CSATGANTEAFF
>TRBJ2-5|.|once|TRBV7-9
TGTGCCAGCAGCTTAGCCTACGGGCGGTACCAAGAGACCCAGTACTTC
CASSLAYGRYQETQYF
>TRBJ2-7|TRBD1|once|TRBV4-2
TGTGCCAGCAGCCAAGAGACGGGACAGGGTGTCTACGAGCAGTACTTC
CASSQETGQGVYEQYF
>TRBJ1-1|TRBD1|.|TRBV29-1
TGCAGCGCTCGACAGGGGAGGTGGACTGAAGCTTTCTTT
CSARQGRWTEAFF
>TRBJ1-1|.|.|TRBV30
TGTGCCTGGAGTGATGAGGGGTTGAACACTGAAGCTTTCTTT
CAWSDEGLNTEAFF
>TRBJ2-3|.|.|TRBV11-2
TGTGCCAGCAGCTTAGATGGAAGGGGGTTCACAGATACGCAGTATTTT
CASSLDGRGFTDTQYF
>TRBJ2-5|.|once|TRBV5-1
TGCGCCAGCAGCGCCTTAAGCGACGAAGAGACCCAGTACTTC
CASSALSDEETQYF
>TRBJ2-7|.|few|TRBV6-5
TGTGCCAGCAGTTACGGGATCTACGAGCAGTACTTC
CASSYGIYEQYF
>TRBJ2-1|.|once|TRBV14
TGTGCCAGCAGCCGACATATTAATGAGCAGTTCTTC
CASSRHINEQFF
>TRBJ2-7|.|few|TRBV27
TGTGCCAGCGGTCCCCAGGGACGAGACTACGAGCAGTACTTC
CASGPQGRDYEQYF
>TRBJ2-7|.|.|TRBV5-1
TGCGCCAGCAGCTGGGGTTTAGGCGAAGACGAGCAGTACTTC
CASSWGLGEDEQYF
>TRBJ2-7|.|.|TRBV6-5
TGTGCCAGCAGCTACCGGGACGGACCCTACGAGCAGTACTTC
CASSYRDGPYEQYF
>TRBJ2-7|TRBD2|.|TRBV27
TGTGCCAGCAGTTGGGGGACTAGCGGGGGCTACGAGCAGTACTTC
CASSWGTSGGYEQYF
>TRBJ2-3|.|.|TRBV12-5
TGTGCTAGTGGTTTGGAGGCTCCTGTTAGCGCAGATACGCAGTATTTT
CASGLEAPVSADTQYF
>TRBJ1-2|TRBD1|few|TRBV2
TGTGCCAGCAGTGAACTTGGGCAGGGGGCCAACTATGGCTACACCTTC
CASSELGQGANYGYTF
>TRBJ1-2|.|.|TRBV14
TGTGCCAGCAGCCAAGTATCTGACTATGGCTACACCTTC
CASSQVSDYGYTF
>TRBJ1-6|TRBD1|.|TRBV7-2
TGTGCCAGCAGCTTTTCGACAGGGCCGTCTTCTCCCCTCCACTTT
CASSFSTGPSSPLHF
>TRBJ1-5|.|.|TRBV5-5
TGTGCCAGCAGCTTGGACCCCGGTGTAGGTCAGCCCCAGCATTTT
CASSLDPGVGQPQHF
>TRBJ2-2|TRBD1|.|TRBV11-2
TGTGCCAGCAGCGTCGCCCAGGGGGCTCGAGGCACCGGGGAGCTGTTTTTT
CASSVAQGARGTGELFF
>TRBJ2-7|TRBD1|once|TRBV28
TGTGCCACATACGACAGGGGTTACGAGCAGTACTTC
CATYDRGYEQYF
>TRBJ2-3|TRBD2|.|TRBV9
TGTGCCAGCAGCTTCTATAGCGGGGGGGTTGCAGATACGCAGTATTTT
CASSFYSGGVADTQYF
>TRBJ2-2|TRBD2|.|TRBV19
TGTGCCAGTAGTCCGGGACTAAACACCGGGGAGCTGTTTTTT
CASSPGLNTGELFF
>TRBJ1-2|.|.|TRBV6-6
TGTGCCAGCAGTTACTCAGGGAACTATGGCTACACCTTC
CASSYSGNYGYTF
>TRBJ2-2|.|.|TRBV6-4
TGTGCCAGCAGTGACAACCTGCGGAACGCCGGGGAGCTGTTTTTT
CASSDNLRNAGELFF
>TRBJ2-7|TRBD1|.|TRBV6-6
TGTGCCAGCAGTGATTCCGGGACAGCCTACGAGCAGTACTTC
CASSDSGTAYEQYF
>TRBJ2-7|.|.|TRBV2
TGTGCCAGCAGTGAGGGGGGGCAGTCTCTCTACGAGCAGTACTTC
CASSEGGQSLYEQYF
>TRBJ1-6|.|few|TRBV5-1
TGCGCCAGCAGCTTGGCCGGAAGGGCATCGGAGAATTCACCCCTCCACTTT
CASSLAGRASENSPLHF
>TRBJ2-2|.|once|TRBV7-9
TGTGCCGGGGCAACCGGGGAGCTGTTTTTT
CAGATGELFF
>TRBJ2-2|TRBD2|.|TRBV6-6
TGTGCCAGCAGTTTAACCGGGAGGGGCACCGGGGAGCTGTTTTTT
CASSLTGRGTGELFF
>TRBJ2-7|.|once|TRBV19
TGTGCCAGTAGTATCCAGGGGAGCTCCTACGAGCAGTACTTC
CASSIQGSSYEQYF
>TRBJ2-5|.|.|TRBV5-4
TGTGCCAGCAGCACCCTCGGACCTACCCAGTACTTC
CASSTLGPTQYF
>TRBJ1-2|TRBD1|.|TRBV7-9
TGTGCCTCCGACAGGGTCGACTATGGCTACACCTTC
CASDRVDYGYTF
>TRBJ1-1|.|.|TRBV19
TGTGCCACCGCGGGGGGGCATGGCACTGAAGCTTTCTTT
CATAGGHGTEAFF
>TRBJ2-1|.|.|TRBV19
TGTGCCAGTAGTATTATAGCGCTGGACAATGAGCAGTTCTTC
CASSIIALDNEQFF
>TRBJ2-7|.|.|TRBV5-6
TGTGCCAGCAGCCCGGGACAACCGAGCTCCTACGAGCAGTACTTC
CASSPGQPSSYEQYF
>TRBJ1-5|.|.|TRBV11-3
TGTGCCAGCAGCTTGACGGTGGGTAGCAATCAGCCCCAGCATTTT
CASSLTVGSNQPQHF